The rows below give T cell receptor beta chains drawn from one sample of a study of T cell repertoires in cytomegalovirus infection. TCRdb ran MiXCR on the reads and lists one entry per CDR3 protein. This sample has 600,000 to 800,000 distinct CDR3 sequences, with 20% to 25% found just once. Sequenced input: CD8+ T cells from PBMCs. Source of these receptors: a human donor in good health (CMV status not recorded). Some clones in this sample may be carry-over from other donors' samples. The CDR3 runs from the conserved cysteine through the conserved F or W. Each record gives: clone size, V gene, CDR3 length, D gene, J gene, CDR3 DNA, CDR3 protein. The D gene is left open where the match is weak. Clone size is shown for a subset of rows, as once, few, many or a class of expanded clone.

clone size: many
V gene: TRBV7-9
CDR3 length: 15
D gene: -
J gene: TRBJ2-6
CDR3 DNA: TGTGCCAGCAGCCCCTCCCCTCCTGGGGCCAACGTCCTGACTTTC
CDR3 protein: CASSPSPPGANVLTF

clone size: -
V gene: TRBV10-3
CDR3 length: 15
D gene: -
J gene: TRBJ2-1
CDR3 DNA: TGTGCCATCAGTGAGGACGACCCGTCCTACAATGAGCAGTTCTTC
CDR3 protein: CAISEDDPSYNEQFF

clone size: few
V gene: TRBV7-9
CDR3 length: 12
D gene: TRBD1
J gene: TRBJ1-1
CDR3 DNA: TGTGCCAGCAGCTGGACAGGCGGAGAAGCTTTCTTT
CDR3 protein: CASSWTGGEAFF

clone size: -
V gene: TRBV5-1
CDR3 length: 16
D gene: -
J gene: TRBJ2-6
CDR3 DNA: TGCGCCAGCAGCGCGGGACGGGGCTCTGGGGCCAACGTCCTGACTTTC
CDR3 protein: CASSAGRGSGANVLTF

clone size: -
V gene: TRBV28
CDR3 length: 16
D gene: -
J gene: TRBJ1-5
CDR3 DNA: TGTGCCAGCAGATCAGACAGGCGTAATAGCAATCAGCCCCAGCATTTT
CDR3 protein: CASRSDRRNSNQPQHF

clone size: -
V gene: TRBV29-1
CDR3 length: 11
D gene: -
J gene: TRBJ2-2
CDR3 DNA: TGCAGCACCAAAAGGGACGGGGAGCTGTTTTTT
CDR3 protein: CSTKRDGELFF

clone size: many
V gene: TRBV6-2/TRBV6-3
CDR3 length: 16
D gene: -
J gene: TRBJ2-3
CDR3 DNA: TGTGCCAGCAGTTACGTCGCGGGGACCCTCACAGATACGCAGTATTTT
CDR3 protein: CASSYVAGTLTDTQYF

clone size: -
V gene: TRBV6-6
CDR3 length: 14
D gene: TRBD1
J gene: TRBJ2-7
CDR3 DNA: TGTGCCAGCAGTTACCTGGACAGGGCTAGCGAGCAGTACTTC
CDR3 protein: CASSYLDRASEQYF

clone size: many
V gene: TRBV6-2/TRBV6-3
CDR3 length: 14
D gene: -
J gene: TRBJ1-5
CDR3 DNA: TGTGCCAGCAGAGGGAACGGGGGCAATCAGCCCCAGCATTTT
CDR3 protein: CASRGNGGNQPQHF

clone size: -
V gene: TRBV20-1
CDR3 length: 16
D gene: -
J gene: TRBJ1-2
CDR3 DNA: TGCAGTGCTAGAATCCAGTTCGTGAGCGATCTCTATGGCTACACCTTC
CDR3 protein: CSARIQFVSDLYGYTF

clone size: few
V gene: TRBV25-1
CDR3 length: 15
D gene: -
J gene: TRBJ1-6
CDR3 DNA: TGTGCCAGCAGTGAGAAGGGCCCCTATAATTCACCCCTCCACTTT
CDR3 protein: CASSEKGPYNSPLHF

clone size: many
V gene: TRBV6-2/TRBV6-3
CDR3 length: 13
D gene: -
J gene: TRBJ1-1
CDR3 DNA: TGTGCCGGACGATCGGGCGTAGGCACTGAAGCTTTCTTT
CDR3 protein: CAGRSGVGTEAFF

clone size: many
V gene: TRBV7-9
CDR3 length: 15
D gene: TRBD1
J gene: TRBJ1-5
CDR3 DNA: TGTGCCAGCAGCTTAGAGGGGGCCGACAATCAGCCCCAGCATTTT
CDR3 protein: CASSLEGADNQPQHF

clone size: few
V gene: TRBV20-1
CDR3 length: 16
D gene: -
J gene: TRBJ2-1
CDR3 DNA: TGCAGTGCTAGAGATTTGGGGGGAGTATCCTACAATGAGCAGTTCTTC
CDR3 protein: CSARDLGGVSYNEQFF

clone size: -
V gene: TRBV19
CDR3 length: 17
D gene: -
J gene: TRBJ1-1
CDR3 DNA: TGTGCCAGTAGTGATCTGCAGGGGAATACGGGGAACACTGAAGCTTTCTTT
CDR3 protein: CASSDLQGNTGNTEAFF

clone size: many
V gene: TRBV11-2
CDR3 length: 17
D gene: TRBD2
J gene: TRBJ2-1
CDR3 DNA: TGTGCCAGCAGCCCAAGGACTAGCGGGGGCCCACGTAATGAGCAGTTCTTC
CDR3 protein: CASSPRTSGGPRNEQFF